Presented here are 2 T cell receptor beta chains from one specimen sequenced in a study of T cells in Graves' hyperthyroidism and ophthalmopathy. TCR beta CDR3 regions were amplified from RNA transcripts. The HTBI primer set drove a first-round RT-PCR of the TCR CDR3. TCRdb called the multiplex PCR reads again in MiXCR, with one record for every CDR3 protein. In the table there are fewer than 350,000 distinct CDR3 sequences, around 20% of which are singletons. Sequencing input: blood. Receptors were obtained from a woman aged 45-65 years with Graves' hyperthyroidism.

This clonotype has ten or more counts. This chain links TRBV28 with TRBJ1-2; D is unclear. The CDR3 is 14 residues long. The V end was cut by 10 bases, the J end by 5 bases, with 20 bases between. The germline gives CDR1 MDHEN, CDR2 SYDVKM. The CDR3 sequence is CATRVGTAFYGYTF. CDR3 in DNA: TGTGCCACCAGAGTAGGAACGGCTTTTTATGGCTACACCTTC.

This clonotype was counted many times. This sequence joins TRBV12-3 or TRBV12-4 and TRBJ2-7, with 8 bases matching TRBD2. V dropped 1 base and J dropped 7; count of bases not matched to a gene: 6. The CDR3 covers 14 residues. The CDR3 reads CASSLGSGIGEQYF. CDR3 coding DNA: TGTGCCAGCAGTTTAGGTAGCGGGATAGGGGAGCAGTACTTC.